One TCR beta chain is described in this entry. This entry comes from a study of cytomegalovirus exposure and HLA in healthy donors. Study in general: HLA-typed donors were the source of around 80 million unique TCRs, which an early data release held.

From germline, CDR1 is SGHDT and CDR2 YYEEEE. The CDR3 runs to 15 residues. Trimming pared 1 base from V and 0 bases from J, leaving 10 bases between. PCR was performed using 60 Vbeta and 13 Jbeta primers. The repertoire was sequenced with immunoSEQ multiplex PCR; TCRdb's copy has only in-frame clones and lacks some. The sample records 200,000 to 250,000 clones, around 79% being singletons. The sample consisted of PBMCs. This sequence was found in a girl aged 2 to 9 in good health and CMV-seronegative. The genes are TRBV5-6 and TRBJ1-1, with a tentative D call TRBD1 (5 bases). Here the CDR3 reads CASSLQGQLNTEAFF. The DNA for the CDR3 is TGTGCCAGCAGCTTGCAGGGCCAGCTGAACACTGAAGCTTTCTTT.